The text below deals with one T cell receptor beta chain. Its specificity is unknown. The sample is drawn from a study of cytomegalovirus exposure and HLA in healthy donors. Study-level findings and limits: Association of a missense DCLRE1C variant with TCR beta V- and J-gene trimming was reported in a later analysis. Later analysis identified several of the most significant clusters that appeared linked to common viral pathogens.

PCR was performed using 60 Vbeta and 13 Jbeta primers. The method was immunoSEQ multiplex PCR; TCRdb's version includes in-frame clones alone and lacks a portion of them. The sample shows around 130,000 clones, around three fifths of them seen only once. The germline V gene has CDR1 SGHRS and CDR2 YFSETQ. V lost 4 bases, J lost 4 bases, and 2 bases stayed unmatched. The CDR3 loop spans 13 amino acids. The chain is built from TRBV5-1 and TRBJ1-1; 9 bases map to TRBD1. The sequence was collected from a woman between 35 and 50 years old in good health and CMV-seropositive. Specimen: PBMCs. CDR3 sequence reads: CASSGQGSTEAFF. DNA for the CDR3: TGCGCCAGCAGCGGACAGGGGAGCACTGAAGCTTTCTTT.